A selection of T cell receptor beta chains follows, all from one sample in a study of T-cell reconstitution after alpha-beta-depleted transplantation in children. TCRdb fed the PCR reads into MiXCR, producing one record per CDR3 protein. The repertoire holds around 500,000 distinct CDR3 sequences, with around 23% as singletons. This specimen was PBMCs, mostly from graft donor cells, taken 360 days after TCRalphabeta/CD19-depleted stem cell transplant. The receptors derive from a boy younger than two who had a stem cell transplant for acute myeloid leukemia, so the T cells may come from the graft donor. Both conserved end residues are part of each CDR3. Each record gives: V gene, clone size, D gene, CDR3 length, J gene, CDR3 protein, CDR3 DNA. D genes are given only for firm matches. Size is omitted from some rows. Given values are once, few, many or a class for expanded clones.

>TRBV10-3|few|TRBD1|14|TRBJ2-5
CAISRTGEGETQYF
TGTGCCATCAGTAGGACAGGGGAAGGGGAGACCCAGTACTTC
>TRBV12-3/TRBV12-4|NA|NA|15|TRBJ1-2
CASSLRRAGNYGYTF
TGTGCCAGCAGTTTACGCAGGGCCGGCAACTATGGCTACACCTTC
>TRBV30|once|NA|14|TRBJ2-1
CAWTGDWASNEQFF
TGTGCCTGGACAGGGGACTGGGCGTCCAATGAGCAGTTCTTC
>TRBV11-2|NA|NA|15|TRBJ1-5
CASSLGSWDRQPQHF
TGTGCCAGCAGCTTAGGGAGCTGGGACCGACAGCCCCAGCATTTT
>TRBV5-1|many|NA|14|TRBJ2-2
CASSDYLNTGELFF
TGCGCCAGCAGCGACTACCTGAACACCGGGGAGCTGTTTTTT
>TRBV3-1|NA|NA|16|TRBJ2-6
CASSQDSEAGANVLTF
TGTGCCAGCAGCCAAGATAGTGAAGCTGGGGCCAACGTCCTGACTTTC
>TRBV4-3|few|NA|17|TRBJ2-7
CASSQRLVLGGGYEQYF
TGCGCCAGCAGCCAACGCCTTGTATTAGGGGGTGGTTACGAGCAGTACTTC
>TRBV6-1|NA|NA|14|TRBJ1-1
CASSEAGGTTEAFF
TGTGCCAGCAGTGAAGCGGGAGGGACGACTGAAGCTTTCTTT
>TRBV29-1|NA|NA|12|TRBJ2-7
CSVASGAYEQYF
TGCAGCGTTGCCTCAGGGGCCTACGAGCAGTACTTC
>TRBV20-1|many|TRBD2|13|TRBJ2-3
CSALASSTDTQYF
TGCAGTGCACTAGCGTCGAGCACAGATACGCAGTATTTT
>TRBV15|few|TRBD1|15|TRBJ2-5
CATSRATGGLETQYF
TGTGCCACCAGCAGAGCGACAGGGGGCCTGGAGACCCAGTACTTC
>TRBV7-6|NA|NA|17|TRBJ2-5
CASSLGFSGTSGETQYF
TGTGCCAGCAGCTTAGGCTTCTCTGGGACTTCAGGAGAGACCCAGTACTTC
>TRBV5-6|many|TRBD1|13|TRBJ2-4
CASSFTGVNIQYF
TGTGCCAGCAGCTTCACAGGGGTGAACATTCAGTACTTC
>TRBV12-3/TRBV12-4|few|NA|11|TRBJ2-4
CASSLRYIQYF
TGTGCCAGCAGTTTGAGGTACATTCAGTACTTC
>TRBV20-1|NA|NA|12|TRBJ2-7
CSASGGGYEQYF
TGCAGTGCTAGTGGGGGAGGCTACGAGCAGTACTTC
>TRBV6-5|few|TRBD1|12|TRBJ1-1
CASRPPTGTAFF
TGTGCCAGCAGGCCCCCGACAGGGACAGCTTTCTTT
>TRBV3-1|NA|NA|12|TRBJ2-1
CASSQSPTEQFF
TGTGCCAGCAGCCAATCACCTACTGAGCAGTTCTTC
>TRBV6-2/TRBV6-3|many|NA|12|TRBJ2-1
CASTLAGHEQFF
TGTGCCAGCACTCTAGCTGGGCATGAGCAGTTCTTC
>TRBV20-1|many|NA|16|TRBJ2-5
CSARDSWEGGQETQYF
TGCAGTGCTAGAGACAGCTGGGAGGGGGGGCAAGAGACCCAGTACTTC
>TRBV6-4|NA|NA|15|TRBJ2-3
CASSDSETSTDTQYF
TGTGCCAGCAGTGACTCAGAGACTAGCACAGATACGCAGTATTTT
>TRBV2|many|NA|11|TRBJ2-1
CASRLTLEQFF
TGTGCCAGCAGGCTGACCCTAGAGCAGTTCTTC
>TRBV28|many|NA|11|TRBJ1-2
CASSYLEGYTF
TGTGCCAGCAGTTATTTAGAAGGCTACACCTTC
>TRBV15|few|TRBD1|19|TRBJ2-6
CATSRDFGTGGSGANVLTF
TGTGCCACCAGCAGAGACTTCGGGACAGGGGGCTCTGGGGCCAACGTCCTGACTTTC
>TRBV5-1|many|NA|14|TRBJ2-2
CASKVPGAVGELFF
TGCGCCAGCAAGGTCCCGGGGGCGGTCGGGGAGCTGTTTTTT
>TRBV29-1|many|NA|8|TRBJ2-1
CSVPEQFF
TGCAGCGTCCCCGAGCAGTTCTTC